These 11 T cell receptor beta chains share one sample of origin, sequenced in a study of blood T cell repertoires in COVID-19 (TCRdb year 2020). Library method: the immunoSEQ multiplex PCR assay. TCRdb stores this immuneACCESS table with in-frame sequences only. Part of the clones is absent; in the studies checked, under half of the shortfall reflects unresolved V genes, and no reason is known for the rest. The sample table shows 230,000 or so clones, and roughly 80% are seen once. The ten largest make up about 4.2% of the sample. Sample: peripheral blood. Receptor source: a man aged 50 to 59 with active or convalescent COVID-19.

This chain links TRBV11-3 with TRBJ2-2; 9 positions match TRBD2. The CDR3 consists of 17 residues. Per the germline V gene, CDR1 is SGHNT and CDR2 is YENEEA. The ends lost 3 bases at V and 0 bases at J; junction bases unmatched: 5. CDR3: CASSFRLAGANTGELFF. The CDR3 DNA is TGTGCCAGCAGCTTCCGGTTAGCGGGGGCGAACACCGGGGAGCTGTTTTTT.

The chain couples TRBV5-5 to TRBJ1-1; D not certain. The CDR3 is 13 amino acids. Germline CDR1 and CDR2: SGHKS and YYEKEE (reference sequence). Trimming pared 4 bases from V and 5 bases from J, leaving 12 bases between. CDR3 sequence: CASSGRQETEAFF. For the CDR3, the DNA is TGTGCCAGCAGCGGAAGACAAGAAACTGAAGCTTTCTTT.

The rearrangement joins TRBV9 to TRBJ2-3; possible D gene TRBD2, 6 bases. The CDR3 consists of 14 residues. The germline V and J ends were trimmed by 3 bases and 3 bases, with 11 bases remaining between them. The germline V gene has CDR1 SGDLS and CDR2 YYNGEE. CDR3 region: CASSAAGSTDTQYF. CDR3 DNA sequence: TGTGCCAGCAGCGCAGCGGGTAGTACAGATACGCAGTATTTT.

J is TRBJ1-2 and V is TRBV24-1; a possible D gene is TRBD1 (6 bases). The V gene lost 4 bases and the J gene lost 13 bases, with 21 bases spanning the gap. The germline V gene has CDR1 KGHDR and CDR2 SFDVKD. This CDR3 contains 14 residues. DNA of the CDR3: TGTGCCACCAGTGAACCCGGACAGCCTACTGAGCTCACCTTC. Encoded protein: CATSEPGQPTELTF.

The CDR3 reads CASSLAPYTEAFF. CDR3 sequence (DNA): TGTGCCAGCAGCTTGGCCCCTTACACTGAAGCTTTCTTT. The gene calls are TRBV5-5 and TRBJ1-1, with D hard to call. Trimming took 0 bases from V and 3 from J, leaving 6 bases between them. The CDR3 is 13 residues long. The germline V gene encodes CDR1 SGHKS and CDR2 YYEKEE (reference sequence).

The chain links TRBV15 to TRBJ1-3; no firm D call. The CDR3 is made up of 16 amino acids. CDR1 is LNHNV, CDR2 YYDKDF, per germline (reference sequence). V lost 0 bases and J 0 bases, leaving 9 bases between the germline ends. For the CDR3, the DNA is TGTGCCACCAGCAGAGAGACGGGAAGCTCTGGAAACACCATATATTTT. Encoded protein: CATSRETGSSGNTIYF. The whole variable domain, filled in from reference TRBV15 and TRBJ1-3, reads DAMVIQNPRYQVTQFGKPVTLSCSQTLNHNVMYWYQQKSSQAPKLLFHYYDKDFNNEADTPDNFQSRRPNTSFCFLDIRSPGLGDTAMYLCATSRETGSSGNTIYFGEGSWLTVV.

This chain joins TRBV11-2 and TRBJ2-5, with a weak D call TRBD2 (5 bases). This CDR3 has 16 residues. The V gene lost 5 bases and the J gene lost 5 bases, with 21 bases spanning the gap. Germline assignment: CDR1 SGHAT and CDR2 FQNNGV. CDR3 loop: CASSRGPGPSEETQYF. The CDR3 nucleotides are TGTGCCAGCAGCCGAGGGCCGGGTCCCTCCGAGGAGACCCAGTACTTC.

The rearrangement joins TRBV10-3 to TRBJ1-2; maybe TRBD1 (6 bases). Germline-derived CDR1 and CDR2 are ENHRY and SYGVKD. CDR3 length: 12 amino acids. Trimming shortened V by 10 bases and J by 1 base, and 10 bases separated the two germline ends. The CDR3 here is CANRDNNYGYTF. DNA of the CDR3: TGTGCCAACCGGGACAATAACTATGGCTACACCTTC.

The J gene is TRBJ2-5, the V gene TRBV9, with D perhaps TRBD2 (5 bases). V was clipped by 5 bases and J by 2 bases, with 10 bases between them. The CDR3 length is 13 residues. CDR1 SGDLS and CDR2 YYNGEE come from the germline V gene. As DNA, the CDR3 is TGTGCCAGCAGGAACTCGGGGCAAGAGACCCAGTACTTC. Protein product: CASRNSGQETQYF.

The rearrangement joins TRBV15 to TRBJ2-6; D is uncertain. The CDR3 is made up of 13 amino acids. Trimming pared 7 bases from V and 2 bases from J, leaving 6 bases between. The germline gives CDR1 LNHNV, CDR2 YYDKDF (reference sequence). The CDR3 DNA reads TGTGCCACCAACCGGGCTGGGGCCAACGTCCTGACTTTC. This translates into CATNRAGANVLTF.

V is TRBV30 and J is TRBJ1-2; 9 nucleotides line up with TRBD1. V dropped 1 base and J dropped 5; count of bases not matched to a gene: 5. This CDR3 is 14 amino acids long. The germline V gene has CDR1 GTSNPN and CDR2 SVGIG (reference sequence). CDR3 sequence reads: CAWSASTGGYGYTF. CDR3 nucleotides: TGTGCCTGGAGTGCCTCGACAGGGGGTTATGGCTACACCTTC.